This section outlines one T cell receptor (beta chain) sequence together with its context. What it binds is not known. From germline, CDR1 is SGHTA and CDR2 FQGNSA. The CDR3 contains 13 residues. TCR beta libraries carry UMIs added by 5'RACE template switching. TCRdb re-analyzed the 5' RACE reads; it lists each CDR3 protein once, without DNA. This listing includes almost 450,000 distinct CDR3 sequences. This sample was included in a study of T cells expressing NK-cell markers. Overall study context: Repertoires of TCR beta were obtained from T cells sorted as CD3+CD56+NKG2C+, CD3+CD56+NKG2C- and CD3+CD56-NKG2C+. Findings of the study overall: Expanded clones of NKG2C+ T cells had an unclear HCMV specificity. For a handful of donors, these clonotypes were likewise the leading ones in the CD3+CD56-NKG2C+ fraction.

Material for sequencing was blood T cells: a sorted CD56 or NKG2C T cell subset, CD4+ or CD8+ T cells, or bulk PBMC T cells (not recorded which). This chain uses TRBV7-2 with TRBJ1-5; with no DNA, the TCRdb D assignment of TRBD1 cannot be verified. The TCR sequence derives from a woman aged 18 to 69 in good health. The CDR3 region is CASSWGGKQPQHF.